Following are 30 T cell receptor beta chains from one sample sequenced in a study of blood T cell repertoires in COVID-19. Clones were read by immunoSEQ multiplex PCR, and TCRdb kept only the in-frame ones, dropping some. The table shows about 79,000 clones, with roughly 91% occurring only once. The specimen sequenced was peripheral blood. These receptors originate from a man between 65 and 79 years old with active or convalescent COVID-19.

The chain has TRBV5-1 and TRBJ1-1, with D unclear. V dropped 3 bases and J dropped 0 bases, with 12 bases sitting between them. Germline V gene sequence: CDR1 SGHRS, CDR2 YFSETQ. CDR3 length: 15 residues. This CDR3 reads CASSSGSGMNTEAFF. CDR3 DNA: TGCGCCAGCAGCTCGGGTTCGGGGATGAACACTGAAGCTTTCTTT.

V gene TRBV18 combines with J gene TRBJ1-3; D unresolved. Looked up from germline, CDR1 is KGHSH and CDR2 is LQKENI. This CDR3 contains 15 residues. V gave up 2 bases and J gave up 3 bases, with 11 bases separating them. The CDR3 sequence: CASSPGSAGGNTIYF. CDR3 DNA sequence: TGTGCCAGCTCACCAGGGTCGGCGGGTGGAAACACCATATATTTT.

V and J are TRBV4-2 and TRBJ2-5, with a tentative D call TRBD2 (6 bases). The V end lost 0 bases, the J end lost 2 bases, and 10 bases lay between the germline ends. The CDR3 consists of 15 residues. Germline assignment: CDR1 LGHNA and CDR2 YNFKEQ. The CDR3 protein is CASSQDLAQQETQYF. Written as DNA, the CDR3 is TGTGCCAGCAGCCAAGACCTAGCGCAACAAGAGACCCAGTACTTC.

The rearrangement joins TRBV3-1 (or the pseudogene TRBV3-2) to TRBJ2-1, with 9 positions matching TRBD2. CDR1 LGHDT and CDR2 YNNKEL come from the germline V gene (reference sequence). The CDR3 spans 16 residues. Trimming cost V 0 bases and J 7 bases; bases outside gene matches: 7. The CDR3 sequence: CASSQDLASGMNEQFF. The CDR3 DNA follows: TGTGCCAGCAGCCAAGATTTGGCTAGCGGGATGAATGAGCAGTTCTTC.

This chain links TRBV7-2 with TRBJ2-7; no firm D call. This CDR3 region has 14 residues. V was shortened by 1 base and J by 0 bases, with 7 bases between the two germline ends. Germline V CDR1 and CDR2: SGHTA, FQGNSA. Here the CDR3 reads CASSLGPGSYEQYF. CDR3 nucleotides: TGTGCCAGCAGCTTAGGTCCGGGCTCCTACGAGCAGTACTTC.

This chain uses TRBV6-1 with TRBJ1-2, with 7 bases identical to TRBD1. V shed 3 bases, J shed 0 bases, and the junction held 7 bases outside the gene matches. Germline assignment: CDR1 MNHNS and CDR2 SASEGT. The CDR3 runs 16 residues. CDR3 sequence reads: CASSEATGIANYGYTF. DNA of the CDR3: TGTGCCAGCAGTGAGGCGACAGGGATCGCTAACTATGGCTACACCTTC.

The table lists this clone with a count of one. This chain uses TRBV6-5 with TRBJ2-7, with a weak D call TRBD1 (6 bases). The germline V gene has CDR1 MNHEY and CDR2 SVGAGI. The CDR3 has 15 amino acids. The V gene lost 6 bases and the J gene lost 2 bases, with 17 bases spanning the gap. This CDR3 is CASRKGGQSPYEQYF. The CDR3 coding sequence is TGTGCCAGCAGGAAAGGAGGACAGTCGCCCTACGAGCAGTACTTC.

This clone was picked up one time. The J gene is TRBJ2-3, the V gene TRBV6-6, with TRBD1 identical over 10 bases. V lost 5 bases, J lost 6 bases, and 8 bases stayed unmatched. CDR3 length: 15 residues. CDR1 is MNHNY, CDR2 SVGAGI, per germline (reference sequence). Written as DNA, the CDR3 is TGTGCCAGCAGTCGATCCAGGGGACAGGGGGATACGCAGTATTTT. Protein: CASSRSRGQGDTQYF.

This clone was observed a single time. The chain has TRBV30 and TRBJ2-7, with a weak D call TRBD1 (6 bases). Between the trimmed V and J ends, which lost 3 bases and 7 bases, there was a span of 13 bases. This CDR3 has 12 amino acids. In germline, CDR1 is GTSNPN, CDR2 SVGIG (reference sequence). The CDR3 nucleotides are TGTGCCTGGAGGGGGACACGCGGGGAGCAGTACTTC. This gives the protein CAWRGTRGEQYF.

Written as DNA, the CDR3 is TGTGCCATCGATGGGAGAGAGACCCAGTACTTC. It specifies CAIDGRETQYF. The V and J genes are TRBV28 and TRBJ2-5; D possibly corresponds to TRBD2 (5 bases). With 10 bases removed from V and 4 bases from J, the gap between germline ends came to 10 bases. Germline CDR1 reads MDHEN; CDR2 reads SYDVKM. CDR3 length equals 11 residues.

This sequence joins TRBV9 and TRBJ1-2; 9 bases agree with TRBD1. The J segment lost 4 bases and the V segment lost 3 bases, leaving 13 bases of the junction unmatched. The CDR3 extends over 17 amino acids. The germline V gene has CDR1 SGDLS and CDR2 YYNGEE. CDR3 sequence reads: CASSASSWTGVGYGYTF. The DNA of the CDR3 is TGTGCCAGCAGCGCCAGTTCTTGGACAGGGGTTGGCTATGGCTACACCTTC.

The genes are TRBV28 and TRBJ2-1; 7 bases are shared with TRBD2. The germline gives CDR1 MDHEN, CDR2 SYDVKM. CDR3 length: 14 amino acids. V lost 3 bases to trimming and J lost 7 bases; unmatched junction nucleotides: 6. The chain's CDR3 is CASSFTGGRNEQFF. The CDR3 DNA sequence: TGTGCCAGCAGTTTTACGGGAGGTCGGAATGAGCAGTTCTTC.

V gene TRBV3-1 (or the pseudogene TRBV3-2) combines with J gene TRBJ2-3; D is uncertain. The germline CDR1 and CDR2 sequences are LGHDT and YNNKEL (reference sequence). Trimming removed 1 base from V and 0 bases from J, with 17 bases in between. This CDR3 comprises 18 residues. The CDR3 DNA sequence: TGTGCCAGCAGCCAAGTATGGCAGCCCTTGACTAGCACAGATACGCAGTATTTT. It is translated as CASSQVWQPLTSTDTQYF.

The chain couples TRBV5-1 to TRBJ1-3, with TRBD1 identical over 10 bases. The length of the CDR3 is 15 residues. Germline V gene lookup returns CDR1 SGHRS and CDR2 YFSETQ. Trimming removed 4 bases from V and 4 bases from J; junction bases left unmatched: 5. The DNA of the CDR3 is TGCGCCAGCAGCCCAGGGACAGGGGTAGGAAACACCATATATTTT. Translated, it gives CASSPGTGVGNTIYF.

V gene TRBV27 combines with J gene TRBJ2-2; possibly TRBD2 for D (6 bases). Trimming left V 6 bases short and J 0 bases short, with 8 bases between. Per the germline V gene, CDR1 is MNHEY and CDR2 is SMNVEV (reference sequence). The CDR3 spans 14 residues. CDR3 nucleotides: TGTGCCAGCAGGGAGGGAACGAACACCGGGGAGCTGTTTTTT. Its protein is CASREGTNTGELFF.

V gene TRBV6-2 or TRBV6-3 combines with J gene TRBJ2-7; 7 nucleotides match TRBD2. Germline lookup yields CDR1 MNHEY and CDR2 SVGEGT. Losses at the gene ends were 3 bases for V and 5 bases for J; bases not matched to a gene: 10. This CDR3 contains 15 residues. The CDR3 DNA reads TGTGCCAGCAGTTATTATGGACTAGTTCCTAACGAGCAGTACTTC. Protein product: CASSYYGLVPNEQYF.

The chain is built from TRBV11-2 and TRBJ2-5; 9 nucleotides agree with TRBD1. The CDR3 contains 16 residues. Losses at the gene ends were 4 bases for V and 2 bases for J; bases not matched to a gene: 8. Germline V gene data show CDR1 as SGHAT and CDR2 as FQNNGV. CDR3 in DNA: TGTGCCAGCAGCTACGAACCGGGACAGGGACAAGAGACCCAGTACTTC. Its protein product is CASSYEPGQGQETQYF.

Only a few counts were recorded for this clone. This sequence joins TRBV7-2 and TRBJ1-2, with 9 positions matching TRBD1. This CDR3 comprises 15 residues. V trimming: 5 bases; J trimming: 2 bases; junction bases outside the gene matches: 6. CDR1 is SGHTA and CDR2 is FQGNSA in the germline V gene. The CDR3 DNA reads as TGTGCCAGCAGCAATCCCGGGACAGGGAACTATGGCTACACCTTC. It specifies CASSNPGTGNYGYTF.

This clone was seen a few times. CDR3 coding DNA: TGTGCCAGTAGTATAGCGCCACGGCAGCCCCAGCATTTT. Its protein product is CASSIAPRQPQHF. The chain has TRBV19 and TRBJ1-5; D is uncertain. Trimming shortened V by 1 base and J by 7 bases, and 8 bases separated the two germline ends. The germline CDR1 and CDR2 sequences are LNHDA and SQIVND (reference sequence). The CDR3 is 13 residues long.

The chain recombines TRBV27 with TRBJ1-2; 7 bases line up with TRBD1. Losses at the gene ends were 5 bases for V and 5 bases for J; bases not matched to a gene: 11. This CDR3 comprises 15 residues. Germline CDR1 MNHEY, CDR2 SMNVEV (reference sequence). The CDR3 region is CASSAAGTEIYGYTF. The DNA for the CDR3 is TGTGCCAGCAGTGCGGCCGGGACAGAGATATATGGCTACACCTTC.

The chain employs TRBV4-3 and TRBJ2-1; D perhaps matches TRBD2 (6 bases). This CDR3 spans 15 amino acids. Germline loops: CDR1 LGHNA, CDR2 YSLEER. The V gene lost 6 bases and the J gene lost 0 bases, with 12 bases spanning the gap. The CDR3 sequence is CASRAGQNSYNEQFF. The CDR3 DNA reads TGCGCCAGCAGAGCGGGCCAGAACTCCTACAATGAGCAGTTCTTC.

The chain has TRBV2 and TRBJ1-2; TRBD1 aligns across 8 bases. V shed 1 base, J shed 6 bases, and the junction held 7 bases outside the gene matches. The germline CDR1 and CDR2 sequences are SNHLY and FYNNEI. The CDR3 totals 15 residues. The CDR3, as DNA: TGTGCCAGCAGTGAAGGAGGACAGGGTTTCGATGGCTACACCTTC. Amino acid sequence: CASSEGGQGFDGYTF.

Details on this clone: One end of the junction is discordant with germline, which a read error may explain. The chain recombines TRBV7-7 with TRBJ2-1, with 10 bases that match TRBD2. The germline V gene has CDR1 SSHAT and CDR2 FNYEAQ (reference sequence). The CDR3 runs to 16 residues. The CDR3: CASSLRASGSMNEQFF. Here the CDR3 DNA reads TGTGCTAGCAGCTTACGGGCTAGCGGGAGTATGAATGAGCAGTTCTTC.

This clone was picked up one time. The V gene is TRBV29-1, the J gene TRBJ1-1, with TRBD1 identical over 7 bases. The CDR3 covers 14 residues. V was pared by 7 bases and J by 0 bases, with 8 bases of the junction left unmatched. Looked up from germline, CDR1 is SQVTM and CDR2 is ANQGSEA. CDR3 nucleotide sequence: TGCAGCGGGGGGACAGATTCCATGAACACTGAAGCTTTCTTT. Protein: CSGGTDSMNTEAFF. Complete variable domain (other parts from reference TRBV29-1 and TRBJ1-1): SAVISQKPSRDICQRGTSLTIQCQVDSQVTMMFWYRQQPGQSLTLIATANQGSEATYESGFVIDKFPISRPNLTFSTLTVSNMSPEDSSIYLCSGGTDSMNTEAFFGQGTRLTVV.

CDR3 protein: CASSYRQGASTYEQYF. Written as DNA, the CDR3 is TGTGCCAGCAGTTACAGACAGGGGGCCTCCACCTACGAGCAGTACTTC. This chain joins TRBV6-6 and TRBJ2-7, with TRBD1 matching over 10 bases. The CDR3 contains 16 residues. V shed 2 bases and J 2 bases; nucleotides not matched to a gene: 6. CDR1 is MNHNY and CDR2 is SVGAGI in the germline V gene (reference sequence).

This clone was counted a single time. J is TRBJ1-2 and V is TRBV28; 8 nucleotides agree with TRBD1. The CDR3 runs 14 residues. V lost 3 bases and J lost 7; bases outside the gene matches: 7. CDR1 and CDR2 (germline): MDHEN, SYDVKM. CDR3 protein: CASSFRGHSGGYTF. The CDR3 nucleotides are TGTGCCAGCAGTTTCAGGGGGCATTCTGGTGGCTACACCTTC.

V usage is TRBV4-2 and J usage is TRBJ2-3, with 8 nucleotides matching TRBD2. The junction had 8 bases not matched to a gene; V was cut back by 0 bases and J by 3 bases. The V gene's germline CDR1 is LGHNA and CDR2 YNFKEQ. The CDR3 runs 17 residues. CDR3 loop: CASSQDSSGSGTDTQYF. The CDR3 region has the DNA TGTGCCAGCAGCCAAGACTCGAGCGGGAGTGGTACAGATACGCAGTATTTT.

This rearrangement joins TRBV2 to TRBJ1-2; weak D call: TRBD1 (5 bases). This CDR3 has 16 residues. CDR1 is SNHLY, CDR2 FYNNEI, per germline. Trimming cost V 1 base and J 1 base, with 13 bases left between them. This CDR3 reads CASSEGRGGGNYGYTF. In nucleotides, the CDR3 is TGTGCCAGCAGTGAAGGGAGGGGAGGAGGTAACTATGGCTACACCTTC.

There are a few counts of this clone. The J gene is TRBJ2-7, the V gene TRBV3-1 (or the pseudogene TRBV3-2); perhaps TRBD2 as D (6 bases). Germline CDR1 and CDR2: LGHDT and YNNKEL (reference sequence). V was trimmed by 0 bases and J by 3 bases, leaving 15 bases between them. The CDR3 is 16 amino acids. CDR3 coding DNA: TGTGCCAGCAGCCAAGATGGGGGGATTGGGGTCTACGAGCAGTACTTC. Amino acids: CASSQDGGIGVYEQYF.

The rearrangement joins TRBV30 to TRBJ2-7, with TRBD2 as a possible D gene (5 bases). Trimming shortened V by 0 bases and J by 6 bases, and 18 bases separated the two germline ends. CDR1 is GTSNPN and CDR2 is SVGIG in the germline V gene (reference sequence). This CDR3 region has 15 residues. The CDR3 nucleotides are TGTGCCTGGAGTGTACGGGATGGGTCAGGAAGCGAGCAGTACTTC. Amino acid sequence: CAWSVRDGSGSEQYF.